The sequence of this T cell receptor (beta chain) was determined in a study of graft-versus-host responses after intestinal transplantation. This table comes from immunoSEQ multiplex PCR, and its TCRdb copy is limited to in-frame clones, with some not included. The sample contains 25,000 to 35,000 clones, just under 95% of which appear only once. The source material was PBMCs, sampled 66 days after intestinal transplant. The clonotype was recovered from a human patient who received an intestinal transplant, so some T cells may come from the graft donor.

In DNA form, the CDR3 reads TGTGCCAGCAGCCCCAGCTCCCTGTTGGGGGGCTACACCTTC. Its translation: CASSPSSLLGGYTF. The rearrangement joins TRBV7-9 to TRBJ1-2; no clear D gene. The germline V gene encodes CDR1 SEHNR and CDR2 FQNEAQ (reference sequence). The ends were cut back, 5 bases at V and 8 bases at J, with 18 bases in the middle. This CDR3 comprises 14 residues.